This T cell receptor beta chain was documented in a study of blood T cell repertoires in COVID-19. CDR3 length equals 12 residues. Germline V gene sequence: CDR1 MNHNS, CDR2 SASEGT. V was clipped by 10 bases and J by 4 bases, with 11 bases between them. Source study methods: Estimation of nucleated cell counts relied on the amplification of reference gene primers. Clones were sequenced by immunoSEQ multiplex PCR, and TCRdb holds only the in-frame ones, with some missing. V and J calls and clone size are those listed in that table; D and trimming were worked out from the DNA. The sample shows about 170,000 clones, 65% to 85% of them seen only once.

This sequence originates from a woman in her 70s who had recovered from COVID-19. Specimen: peripheral blood. The chain recombines TRBV6-1 with TRBJ1-3; no clear D gene. CDR3: CAIGSAGNTIYF. The DNA for the CDR3 is TGTGCCATCGGAAGCGCAGGAAACACCATATATTTT.